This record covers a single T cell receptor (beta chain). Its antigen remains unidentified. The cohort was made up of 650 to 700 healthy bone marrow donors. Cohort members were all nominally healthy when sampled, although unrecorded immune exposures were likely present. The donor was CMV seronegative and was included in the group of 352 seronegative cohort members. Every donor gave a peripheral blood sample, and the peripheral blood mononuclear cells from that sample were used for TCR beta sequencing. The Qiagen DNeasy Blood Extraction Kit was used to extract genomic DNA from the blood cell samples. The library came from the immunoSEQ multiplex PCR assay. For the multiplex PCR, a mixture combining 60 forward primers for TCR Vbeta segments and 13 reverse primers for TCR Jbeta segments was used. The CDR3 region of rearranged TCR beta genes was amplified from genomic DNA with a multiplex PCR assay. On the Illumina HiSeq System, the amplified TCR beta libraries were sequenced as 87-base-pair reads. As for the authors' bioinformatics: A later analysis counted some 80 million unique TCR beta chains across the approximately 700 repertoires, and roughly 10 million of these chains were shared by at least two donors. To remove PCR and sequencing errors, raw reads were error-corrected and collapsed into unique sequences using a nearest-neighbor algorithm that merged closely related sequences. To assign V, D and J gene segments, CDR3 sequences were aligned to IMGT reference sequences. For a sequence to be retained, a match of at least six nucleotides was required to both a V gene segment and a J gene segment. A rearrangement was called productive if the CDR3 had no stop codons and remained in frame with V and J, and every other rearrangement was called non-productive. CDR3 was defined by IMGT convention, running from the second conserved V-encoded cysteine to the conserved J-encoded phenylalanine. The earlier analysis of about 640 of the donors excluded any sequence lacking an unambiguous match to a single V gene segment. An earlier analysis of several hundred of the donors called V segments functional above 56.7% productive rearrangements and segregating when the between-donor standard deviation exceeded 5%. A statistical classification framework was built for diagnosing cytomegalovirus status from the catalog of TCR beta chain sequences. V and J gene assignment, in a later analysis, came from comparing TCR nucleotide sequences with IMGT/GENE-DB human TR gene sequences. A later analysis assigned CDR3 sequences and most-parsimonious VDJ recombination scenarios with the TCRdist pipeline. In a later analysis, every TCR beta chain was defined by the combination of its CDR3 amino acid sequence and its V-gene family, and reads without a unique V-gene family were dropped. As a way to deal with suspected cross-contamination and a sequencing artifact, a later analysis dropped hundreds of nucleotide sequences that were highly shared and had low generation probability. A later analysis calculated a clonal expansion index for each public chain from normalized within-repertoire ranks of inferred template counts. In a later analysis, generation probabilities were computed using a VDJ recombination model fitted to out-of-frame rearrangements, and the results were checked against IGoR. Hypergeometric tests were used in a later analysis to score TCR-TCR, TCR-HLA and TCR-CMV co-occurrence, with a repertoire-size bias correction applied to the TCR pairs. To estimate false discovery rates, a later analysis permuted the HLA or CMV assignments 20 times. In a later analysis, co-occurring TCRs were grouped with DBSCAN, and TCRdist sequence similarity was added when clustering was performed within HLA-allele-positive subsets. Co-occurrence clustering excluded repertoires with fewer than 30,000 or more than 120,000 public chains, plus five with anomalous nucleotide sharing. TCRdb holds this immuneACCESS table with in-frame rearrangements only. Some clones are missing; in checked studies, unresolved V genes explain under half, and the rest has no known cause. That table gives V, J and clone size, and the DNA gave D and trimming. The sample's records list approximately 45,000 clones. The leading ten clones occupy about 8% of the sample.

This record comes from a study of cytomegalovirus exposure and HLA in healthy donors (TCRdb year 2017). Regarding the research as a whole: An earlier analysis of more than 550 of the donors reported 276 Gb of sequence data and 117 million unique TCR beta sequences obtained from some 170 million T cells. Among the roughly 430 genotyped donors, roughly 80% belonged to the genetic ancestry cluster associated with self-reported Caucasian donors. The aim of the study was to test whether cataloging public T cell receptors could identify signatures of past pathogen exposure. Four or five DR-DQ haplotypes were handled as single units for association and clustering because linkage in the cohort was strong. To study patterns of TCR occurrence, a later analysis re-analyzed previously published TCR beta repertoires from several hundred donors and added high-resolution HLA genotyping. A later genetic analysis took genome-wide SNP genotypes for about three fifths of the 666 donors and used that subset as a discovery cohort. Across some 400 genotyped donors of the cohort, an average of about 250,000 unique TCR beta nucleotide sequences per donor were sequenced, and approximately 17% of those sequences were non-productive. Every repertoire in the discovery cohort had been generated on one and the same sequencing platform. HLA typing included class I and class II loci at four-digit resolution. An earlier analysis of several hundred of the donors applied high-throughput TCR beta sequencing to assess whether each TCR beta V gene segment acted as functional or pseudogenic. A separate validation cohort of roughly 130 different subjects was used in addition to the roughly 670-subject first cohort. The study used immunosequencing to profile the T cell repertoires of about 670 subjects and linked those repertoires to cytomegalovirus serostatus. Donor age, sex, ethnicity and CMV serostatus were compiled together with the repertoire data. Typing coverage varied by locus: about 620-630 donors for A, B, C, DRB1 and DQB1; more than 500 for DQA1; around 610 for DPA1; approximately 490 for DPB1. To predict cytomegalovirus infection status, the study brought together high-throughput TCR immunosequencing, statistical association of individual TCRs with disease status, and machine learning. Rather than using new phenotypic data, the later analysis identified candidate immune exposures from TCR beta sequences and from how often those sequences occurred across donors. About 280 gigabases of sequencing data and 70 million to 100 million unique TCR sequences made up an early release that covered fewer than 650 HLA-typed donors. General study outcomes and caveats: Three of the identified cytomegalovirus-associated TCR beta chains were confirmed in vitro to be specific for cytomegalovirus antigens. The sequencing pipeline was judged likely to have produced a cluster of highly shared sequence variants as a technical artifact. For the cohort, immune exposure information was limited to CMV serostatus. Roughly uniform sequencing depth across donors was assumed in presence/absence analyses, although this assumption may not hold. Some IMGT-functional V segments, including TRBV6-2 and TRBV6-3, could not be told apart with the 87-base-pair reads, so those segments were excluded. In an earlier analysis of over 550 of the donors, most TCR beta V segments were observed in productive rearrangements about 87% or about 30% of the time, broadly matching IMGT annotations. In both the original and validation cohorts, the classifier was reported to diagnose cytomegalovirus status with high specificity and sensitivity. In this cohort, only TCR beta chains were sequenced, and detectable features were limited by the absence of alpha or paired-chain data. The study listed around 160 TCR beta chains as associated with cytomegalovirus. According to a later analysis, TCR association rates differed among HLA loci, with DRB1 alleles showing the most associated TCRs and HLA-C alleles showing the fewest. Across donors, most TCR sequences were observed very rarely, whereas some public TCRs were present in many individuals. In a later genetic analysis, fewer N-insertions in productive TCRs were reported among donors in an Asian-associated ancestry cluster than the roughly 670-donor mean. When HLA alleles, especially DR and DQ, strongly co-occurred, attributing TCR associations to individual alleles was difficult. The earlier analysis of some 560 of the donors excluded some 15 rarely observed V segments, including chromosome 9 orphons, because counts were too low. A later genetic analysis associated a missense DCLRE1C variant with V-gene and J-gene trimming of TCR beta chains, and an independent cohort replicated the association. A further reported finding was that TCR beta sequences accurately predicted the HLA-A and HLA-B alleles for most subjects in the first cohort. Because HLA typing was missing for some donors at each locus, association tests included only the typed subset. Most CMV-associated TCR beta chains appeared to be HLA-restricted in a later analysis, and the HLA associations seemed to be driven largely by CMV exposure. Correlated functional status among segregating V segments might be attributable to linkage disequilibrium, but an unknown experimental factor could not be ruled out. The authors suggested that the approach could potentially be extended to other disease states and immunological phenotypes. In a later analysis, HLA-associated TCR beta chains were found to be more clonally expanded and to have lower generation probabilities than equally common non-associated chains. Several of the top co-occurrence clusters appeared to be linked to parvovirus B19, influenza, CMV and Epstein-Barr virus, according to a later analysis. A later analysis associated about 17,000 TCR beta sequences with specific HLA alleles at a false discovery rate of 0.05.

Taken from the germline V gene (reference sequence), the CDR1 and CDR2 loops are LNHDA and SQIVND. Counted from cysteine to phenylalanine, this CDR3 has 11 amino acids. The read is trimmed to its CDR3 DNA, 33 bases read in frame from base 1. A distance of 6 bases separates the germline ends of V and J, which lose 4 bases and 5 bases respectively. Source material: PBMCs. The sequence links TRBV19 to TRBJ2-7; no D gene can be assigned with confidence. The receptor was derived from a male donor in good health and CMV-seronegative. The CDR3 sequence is CASSSRDEQYF. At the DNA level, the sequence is TGTGCCAGTAGTAGTCGAGACGAGCAGTACTTC. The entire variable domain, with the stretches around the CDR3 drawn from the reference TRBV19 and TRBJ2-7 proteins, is DGGITQSPKYLFRKEGQNVTLSCEQNLNHDAMYWYRQDPGQGLRLIYYSQIVNDFQKGDIAEGYSVSREKKESFPLTVTSAQKNPTAFYLCASSSRDEQYFGPGTRLTVT.